A selection of T cell receptor beta chains follows, all from one sample in a study of radiotherapy plus CTLA-4 blockade in lung cancer. Data came from immunoSEQ multiplex PCR; TCRdb stores just in-frame clones and leaves some out. The sample contains some 110,000 clones, 80% to 90% of which appear only once. Sequencing was performed on peripheral blood, taken from a patient treated with radiotherapy plus ipilimumab. Every receptor here comes from a human donor with non-small cell lung cancer that progressed on radiotherapy plus ipilimumab. Both conserved end residues are part of each CDR3. D genes are given only for firm matches. Where a row states a size, it is once, few, many or the class of an expanded clone; other rows omit it.

D gene	V gene	clone size	J gene	CDR3 protein	CDR3 DNA
TRBD2	TRBV5-1	-	TRBJ2-7	CASSFYPTSGSIAAYEQYF	TGCGCCAGCAGCTTTTATCCGACTAGCGGGAGTATCGCGGCTTACGAGCAGTACTTC
-	TRBV7-9	-	TRBJ2-1	CASSYLALGNEQFF	TGTGCCAGCAGCTATTTAGCCCTAGGGAATGAGCAGTTCTTC
TRBD2	TRBV5-1	-	TRBJ2-1	CASSWGMTSGRRNEQFF	TGCGCCAGCAGCTGGGGCATGACTAGCGGTAGAAGAAATGAGCAGTTCTTC
-	TRBV19	-	TRBJ1-2	CASSIDPGPNYGYTF	TGTGCCAGTAGTATAGATCCAGGGCCTAACTATGGCTACACCTTC
-	TRBV4-2	-	TRBJ2-7	CASSPTRDFSYEQYF	TGTGCCAGCAGCCCGACTAGGGACTTCTCCTACGAGCAGTACTTC
-	TRBV21-1	-	TRBJ2-1	CASQPGRDRSNEQFF	TGTGCCAGCCAGCCGGGACGCGATAGGAGCAATGAGCAGTTCTTC
TRBD1	TRBV6-1	-	TRBJ1-2	CASSDFPGQGSCTF	TGTGCCAGCAGTGACTTCCCGGGACAGGGGAGCTGCACCTTC
-	TRBV18	-	TRBJ2-1	CASSLNSGNEQFF	TGTGCCAGCTCCCTAAATAGTGGCAATGAGCAGTTCTTC
-	TRBV5-1	once	TRBJ2-6	CASSLGGLSSGANVLTF	TGCGCCAGCAGCTTGGGGGGACTCAGCTCTGGGGCCAACGTCCTGACTTTC
TRBD1	TRBV23-1	-	TRBJ1-3	CASSQPGQGSSGNTIYF	TGCGCCAGCAGTCAACCGGGACAGGGGAGCTCTGGAAACACCATATATTTT
-	TRBV7-9	once	TRBJ1-1	CASSFLGDNTEAFF	TGTGCCAGCAGCTTCTTAGGAGACAACACTGAAGCTTTCTTT
TRBD1	TRBV18	-	TRBJ1-1	CASSPATGGTEAFF	TGTGCCAGCTCCCCGGCAACAGGGGGCACTGAAGCTTTCTTT
-	TRBV5-1	-	TRBJ1-2	CASSLYGDGYTF	TGCGCCAGCAGCTTGTACGGGGATGGCTACACCTTC
-	TRBV7-3	once	TRBJ2-1	CASSPPDGNNEQFF	TGTGCCAGCAGCCCCCCGGACGGGAACAATGAGCAGTTCTTC
TRBD1	TRBV6-1	-	TRBJ2-7	CASSPRDRSHYEQYF	TGTGCCAGCAGTCCACGGGACAGGAGTCACTACGAGCAGTACTTC
-	TRBV9	-	TRBJ2-3	CASSVTTDTQYF	TGTGCCAGCAGCGTGACGACAGATACGCAGTATTTT
-	TRBV29-1	-	TRBJ1-5	CSVSGNNQPQHF	TGCAGCGTGTCAGGGAATAATCAGCCCCAGCATTTT
TRBD1	TRBV15	-	TRBJ2-1	CATSGQGNNEQFF	TGTGCCACCAGTGGACAGGGTAACAATGAGCAGTTCTTC
TRBD2	TRBV7-9	-	TRBJ2-1	CASSLPGLNPNEQFF	TGTGCCAGCAGCCTACCGGGACTAAATCCAAATGAGCAGTTCTTC
TRBD1	TRBV5-1	-	TRBJ2-3	CASSSLTGKGTDTQYF	TGCGCCAGCAGCTCCCTGACAGGGAAGGGCACAGATACGCAGTATTTT
-	TRBV18	-	TRBJ1-5	CASSPSGVDQPQHF	TGTGCCAGCTCACCATCGGGGGTCGATCAGCCCCAGCATTTT
-	TRBV14	-	TRBJ1-1	CASSDLRGGGNTEAFF	TGTGCCAGCAGCGACTTGCGCGGGGGGGGGAACACTGAGGCTTTCTTT
TRBD2	TRBV9	-	TRBJ2-3	CASSGLAGGRLTDTQYF	TGTGCCAGCAGCGGACTAGCGGGAGGCCGTCTCACAGATACGCAGTATTTT
TRBD1	TRBV9	-	TRBJ2-5	CASSEGVWTGGTQYF	TGTGCCAGCAGCGAGGGGGTCTGGACAGGAGGGACCCAGTACTTC
-	TRBV7-9	once	TRBJ2-5	CASSFTQETQYF	TGTGCCAGCAGCTTCACTCAAGAGACCCAGTACTTC
-	TRBV27	-	TRBJ1-5	CASSPVHLWSQPQHF	TGTGCCAGCAGTCCCGTCCACCTATGGAGTCAGCCCCAGCATTTT
-	TRBV11-2	-	TRBJ1-3	CASSGPGATSGNTIYF	TGTGCCAGCAGCGGCCCGGGGGCCACCTCTGGAAACACCATATATTTT
-	TRBV18	-	TRBJ2-1	CASSPYDPWQQFF	TGTGCCAGCTCACCGTACGATCCGTGGCAGCAGTTCTTC
-	TRBV9	-	TRBJ2-1	CASSPLRRNFDNEQFF	TGTGCCAGCAGCCCCCTTCGGAGGAACTTCGACAATGAGCAGTTCTTC
-	TRBV7-3	-	TRBJ2-1	CASSLLSLDEQFF	TGTGCCAGCAGCTTACTCTCGCTTGATGAGCAGTTCTTC
-	TRBV19	-	TRBJ2-1	CASLGGPENEQFF	TGTGCCAGTCTGGGCGGCCCTGAGAATGAGCAGTTCTTC
TRBD1	TRBV5-5	-	TRBJ1-5	CASSRDRGFNQPQHF	TGTGCCAGCAGTCGGGACAGGGGGTTTAATCAGCCCCAGCATTTT
-	TRBV6-6	-	TRBJ1-2	CASSPRRGYTF	TGTGCCAGCAGCCCGCGCCGGGGCTACACCTTC
-	TRBV9	-	TRBJ1-3	CASSPTGGNTIYF	TGTGCCAGCAGCCCCACTGGAGGAAACACCATATATTTT
-	TRBV7-3	-	TRBJ2-6	CASKGTGANVLTF	TGTGCCAGCAAGGGGACTGGGGCCAACGTCCTGACTTTC
-	TRBV18	-	TRBJ2-3	CASSPLDTQYF	TGTGCCAGCTCACCCTTAGATACGCAGTATTTT
-	TRBV7-8	-	TRBJ2-7	CASSFSFFTDMEQYF	TGTGCCAGCAGCTTTAGTTTCTTCACTGATATGGAGCAGTACTTC
TRBD2	TRBV7-6	-	TRBJ2-7	CASSPLSGRRGEQYF	TGTGCCAGCAGCCCCTTAAGCGGGAGAAGGGGCGAGCAGTACTTC
-	TRBV5-1	-	TRBJ2-1	CASSLGASYNEQFF	TGCGCCAGCAGCTTGGGCGCGTCCTACAATGAGCAGTTCTTC
-	TRBV5-1	-	TRBJ2-3	CASSFQGQDTQYF	TGCGCCAGCAGCTTTCAGGGGCAAGATACGCAGTATTTT
-	TRBV5-5	-	TRBJ2-1	CASSPTGNTYNEQFF	TGTGCCAGCAGCCCCACAGGGAATACCTACAATGAGCAGTTCTTC
TRBD2	TRBV4-2	-	TRBJ2-1	CASSPVAGSGSLGSYNEQFF	TGTGCCAGCAGCCCCGTCGCGGGTAGCGGGAGTCTTGGATCCTACAATGAGCAGTTCTTC
TRBD2	TRBV7-3	-	TRBJ2-3	CASSLIAGIDTDTQYF	TGTGCCAGCAGCTTAATAGCGGGAATCGACACAGATACGCAGTATTTT
TRBD1	TRBV7-8	-	TRBJ1-1	CATTTGTEAFF	TGTGCCACCACGACAGGGACTGAAGCTTTCTTT
-	TRBV7-2	-	TRBJ2-7	CASSLSWRDDEQYF	TGTGCCAGCAGCTTGTCTTGGCGGGACGACGAGCAGTACTTC
-	TRBV6-5	-	TRBJ1-1	CASRRQRSAEAFF	TGTGCCAGCAGGAGGCAAAGGAGTGCTGAAGCTTTCTTT
TRBD2	TRBV10-3	-	TRBJ2-5	CAMGEGVQETQYF	TGTGCCATGGGGGAGGGTGTACAAGAGACCCAGTACTTC
-	TRBV6-1	-	TRBJ1-2	CASSPAGNGYTF	TGTGCCAGCAGCCCCGCCGGCAATGGCTACACCTTC
-	TRBV7-2	-	TRBJ2-7	CASSSVGYEQYF	TGTGCCAGCAGCTCCGTAGGCTACGAGCAGTACTTC
-	TRBV13	once	TRBJ2-1	CASSARDSYNEQFF	TGTGCCAGCAGCGCCCGGGACTCCTACAATGAGCAGTTCTTC
TRBD2	TRBV6-5	-	TRBJ2-1	CASSPGTSGYNEQFF	TGTGCCAGCAGTCCCGGGACTAGCGGTTACAATGAGCAGTTCTTC
-	TRBV9	-	TRBJ2-2	CASSVFGSKAGELFF	TGTGCCAGCAGCGTATTCGGGTCTAAGGCCGGGGAGCTGTTTTTT
-	TRBV7-9	-	TRBJ2-1	CASSRLTYNEQFF	TGTGCCAGCTCACGACTGACCTACAATGAGCAGTTCTTC